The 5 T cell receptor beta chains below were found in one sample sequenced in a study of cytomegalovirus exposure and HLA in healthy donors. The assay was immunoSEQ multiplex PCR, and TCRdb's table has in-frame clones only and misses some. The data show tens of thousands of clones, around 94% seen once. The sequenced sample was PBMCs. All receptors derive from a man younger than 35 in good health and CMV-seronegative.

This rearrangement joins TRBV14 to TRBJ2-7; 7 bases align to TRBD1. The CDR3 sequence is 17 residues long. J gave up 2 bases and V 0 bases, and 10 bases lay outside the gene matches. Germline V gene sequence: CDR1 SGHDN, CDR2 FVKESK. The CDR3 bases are TGTGCCAGCAGCCAAGAACTATGGGACAGACATACCTACGAGCAGTACTTC. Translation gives CASSQELWDRHTYEQYF.

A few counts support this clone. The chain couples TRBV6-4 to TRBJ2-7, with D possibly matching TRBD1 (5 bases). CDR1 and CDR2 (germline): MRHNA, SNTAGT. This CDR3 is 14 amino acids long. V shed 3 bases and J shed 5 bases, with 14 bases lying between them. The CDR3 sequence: CASSEWQGSHEQYF. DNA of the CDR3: TGTGCCAGCAGTGAATGGCAGGGTAGCCACGAGCAGTACTTC.

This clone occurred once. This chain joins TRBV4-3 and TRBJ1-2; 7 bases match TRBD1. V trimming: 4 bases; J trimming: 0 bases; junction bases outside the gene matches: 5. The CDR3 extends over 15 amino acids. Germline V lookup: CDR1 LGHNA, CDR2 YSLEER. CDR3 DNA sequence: TGCGCCAGCAGCCTACAGGGGATAGCTAACTATGGCTACACCTTC. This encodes CASSLQGIANYGYTF.

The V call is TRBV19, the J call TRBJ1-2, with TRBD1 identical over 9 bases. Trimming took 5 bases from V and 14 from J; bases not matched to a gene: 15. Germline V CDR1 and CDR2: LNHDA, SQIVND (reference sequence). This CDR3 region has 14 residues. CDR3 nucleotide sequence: TGTGCCAGTAGTTTAGGGACAGGGCCCCGAGTGCGTACCTTC. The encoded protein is CASSLGTGPRVRTF.

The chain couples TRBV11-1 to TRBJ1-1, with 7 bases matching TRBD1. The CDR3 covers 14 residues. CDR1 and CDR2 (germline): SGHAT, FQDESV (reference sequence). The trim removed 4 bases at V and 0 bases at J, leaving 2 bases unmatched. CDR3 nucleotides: TGTGCCAGCAGCTGGACAGGCATGAACACTGAAGCTTTCTTT. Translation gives CASSWTGMNTEAFF.